This TCR beta chain was recorded in a study of OX40 agonist ivuxolimab in advanced cancers. CDR3 length equals 16 residues. V shed 1 base, J shed 4 bases, and the junction held 8 bases outside the gene matches. Germline V gene lookup returns CDR1 KGHSH and CDR2 LQKENI. Produced via immunoSEQ multiplex PCR; TCRdb's table is partial and in-frame only. The table lists about 95,000 clones, approximately 85% of them singletons. The chain carries TRBV18 and TRBJ2-5; 8 bases agree with TRBD1. The clonotype comes from an adult with an advanced solid tumor such as melanoma, head and neck, liver or kidney cancer. Sequenced here: CD4+ or CD8+ T cells sorted from blood, sampled in a trial of the OX40 agonist ivuxolimab. The CDR3 spells CASSPLARGLSETQYF. CDR3 nucleotides: TGTGCCAGCTCACCACTAGCCAGGGGGCTTTCAGAGACCCAGTACTTC.